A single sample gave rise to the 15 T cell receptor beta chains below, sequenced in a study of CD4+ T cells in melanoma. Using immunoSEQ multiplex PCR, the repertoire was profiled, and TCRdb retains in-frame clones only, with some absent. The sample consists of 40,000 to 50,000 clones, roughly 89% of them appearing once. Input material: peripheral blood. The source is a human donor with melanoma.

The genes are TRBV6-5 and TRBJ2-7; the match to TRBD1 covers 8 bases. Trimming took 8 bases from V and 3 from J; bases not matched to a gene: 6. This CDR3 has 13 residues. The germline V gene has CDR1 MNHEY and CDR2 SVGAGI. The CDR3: CASRKGQGYEQYF. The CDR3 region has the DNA TGTGCCAGCCGAAAAGGACAGGGCTACGAGCAGTACTTC.

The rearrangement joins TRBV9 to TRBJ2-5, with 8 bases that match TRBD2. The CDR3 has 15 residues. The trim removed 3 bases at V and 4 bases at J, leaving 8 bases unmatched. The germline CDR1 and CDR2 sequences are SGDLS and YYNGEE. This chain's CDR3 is CASSERGLVVETQYF. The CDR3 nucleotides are TGTGCCAGCAGCGAGCGGGGGTTAGTTGTAGAGACCCAGTACTTC.

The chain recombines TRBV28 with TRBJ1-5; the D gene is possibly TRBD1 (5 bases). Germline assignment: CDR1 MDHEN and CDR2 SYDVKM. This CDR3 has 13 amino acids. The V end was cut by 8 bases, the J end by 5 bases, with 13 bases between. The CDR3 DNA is TGTGCCAGCGTATCAGGGTGGCATCAGCCCCAGCATTTT. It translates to CASVSGWHQPQHF. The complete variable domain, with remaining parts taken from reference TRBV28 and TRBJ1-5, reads DVKVTQSSRYLVKRTGEKVFLECVQDMDHENMFWYRQDPGLGLRLIYFSYDVKMKEKGDIPEGYSVSREKKERFSLILESASTNQTSMYLCASVSGWHQPQHFGDGTRLSIL.

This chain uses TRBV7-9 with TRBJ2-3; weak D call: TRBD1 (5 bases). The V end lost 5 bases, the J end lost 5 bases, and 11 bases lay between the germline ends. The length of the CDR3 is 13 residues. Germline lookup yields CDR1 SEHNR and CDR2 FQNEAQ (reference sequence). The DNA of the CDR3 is TGTGCCAGCAGCCCAAATAGGGGAGATACGCAGTATTTT. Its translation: CASSPNRGDTQYF.

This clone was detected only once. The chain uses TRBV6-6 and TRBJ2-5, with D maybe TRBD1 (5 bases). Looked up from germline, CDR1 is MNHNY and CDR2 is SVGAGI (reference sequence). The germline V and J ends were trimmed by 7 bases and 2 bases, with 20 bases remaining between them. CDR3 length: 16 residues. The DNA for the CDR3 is TGTGCCAGCATCCCATCCCCCCAGGGTGGGCAAGAGACCCAGTACTTC. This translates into CASIPSPQGGQETQYF.

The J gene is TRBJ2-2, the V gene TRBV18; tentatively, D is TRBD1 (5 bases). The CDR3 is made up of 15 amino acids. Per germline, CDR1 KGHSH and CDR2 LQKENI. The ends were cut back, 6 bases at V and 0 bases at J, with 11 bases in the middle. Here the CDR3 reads CASSPTDSNTGELFF. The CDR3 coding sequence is TGTGCCAGCTCCCCGACAGACTCGAACACCGGGGAGCTGTTTTTT.

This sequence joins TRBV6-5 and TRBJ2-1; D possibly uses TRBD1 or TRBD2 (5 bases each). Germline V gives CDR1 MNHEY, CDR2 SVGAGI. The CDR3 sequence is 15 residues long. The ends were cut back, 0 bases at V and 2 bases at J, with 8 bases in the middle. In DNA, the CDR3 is TGTGCCAGCAGTTACTCGGGACCGACCTACAATGAGCAGTTCTTC. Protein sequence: CASSYSGPTYNEQFF.

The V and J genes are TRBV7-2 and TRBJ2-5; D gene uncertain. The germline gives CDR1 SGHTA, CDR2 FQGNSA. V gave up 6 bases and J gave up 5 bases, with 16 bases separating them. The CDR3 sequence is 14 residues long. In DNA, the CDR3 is TGTGCCAGCAGACCTCGACTGTCCGGGGAGACCCAGTACTTC. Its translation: CASRPRLSGETQYF.

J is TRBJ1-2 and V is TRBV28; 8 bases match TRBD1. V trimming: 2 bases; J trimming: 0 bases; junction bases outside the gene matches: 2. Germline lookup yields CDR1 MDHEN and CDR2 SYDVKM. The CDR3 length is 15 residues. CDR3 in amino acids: CASSLGQGPNYGYTF. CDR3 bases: TGTGCCAGCAGTTTAGGACAGGGCCCTAACTATGGCTACACCTTC.

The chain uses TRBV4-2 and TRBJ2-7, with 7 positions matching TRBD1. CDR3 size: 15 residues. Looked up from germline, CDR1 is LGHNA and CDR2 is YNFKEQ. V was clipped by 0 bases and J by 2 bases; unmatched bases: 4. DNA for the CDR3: TGTGCCAGCAGCCAAGAAGCAGGGACAGCCTACGAGCAGTACTTC. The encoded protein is CASSQEAGTAYEQYF.

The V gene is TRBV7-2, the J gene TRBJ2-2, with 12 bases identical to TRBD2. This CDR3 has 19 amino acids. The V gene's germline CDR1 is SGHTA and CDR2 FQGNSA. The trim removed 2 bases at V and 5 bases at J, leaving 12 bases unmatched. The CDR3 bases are TGTGCCAGCAGCTTAACTAGCGGGGGGCTGGCGGGAGGTACCGGGGAGCTGTTTTTT. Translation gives CASSLTSGGLAGGTGELFF.

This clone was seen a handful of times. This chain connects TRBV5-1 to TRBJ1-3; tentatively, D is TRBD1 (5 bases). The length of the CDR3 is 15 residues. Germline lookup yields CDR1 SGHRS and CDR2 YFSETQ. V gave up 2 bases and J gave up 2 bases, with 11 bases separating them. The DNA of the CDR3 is TGCGCCAGCAGCTTCCTGGGGGACCCTGGAAACACCATATATTTT. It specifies CASSFLGDPGNTIYF.

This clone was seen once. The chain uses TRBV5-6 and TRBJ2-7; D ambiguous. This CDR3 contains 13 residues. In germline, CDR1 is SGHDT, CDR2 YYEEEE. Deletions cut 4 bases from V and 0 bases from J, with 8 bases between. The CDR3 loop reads CASSGDTSYEQYF. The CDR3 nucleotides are TGTGCCAGCAGCGGTGACACCTCCTACGAGCAGTACTTC.

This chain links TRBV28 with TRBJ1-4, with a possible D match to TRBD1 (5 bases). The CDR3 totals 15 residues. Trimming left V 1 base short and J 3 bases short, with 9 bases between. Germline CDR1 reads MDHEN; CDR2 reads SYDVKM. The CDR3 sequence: CASSLLGTSNEKLFF. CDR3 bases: TGTGCCAGCAGTTTATTGGGGACGTCTAATGAAAAACTGTTTTTT.

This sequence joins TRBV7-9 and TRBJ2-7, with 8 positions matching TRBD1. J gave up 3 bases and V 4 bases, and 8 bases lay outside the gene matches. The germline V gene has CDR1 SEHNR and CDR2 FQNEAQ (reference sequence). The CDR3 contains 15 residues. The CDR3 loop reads CASSSGQGGGYEQYF. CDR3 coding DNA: TGTGCCAGCAGCTCCGGACAGGGAGGAGGCTACGAGCAGTACTTC. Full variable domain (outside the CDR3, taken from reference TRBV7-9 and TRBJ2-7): DTGVSQNPRHKITKRGQNVTFRCDPISEHNRLYWYRQTLGQGPEFLTYFQNEAQLEKSRLLSDRFSAERPKGSFSTLEIQRTEQGDSAMYLCASSSGQGGGYEQYFGPGTRLTVT.